This T cell receptor (beta chain) was recovered during a study of cytomegalovirus exposure and HLA in healthy donors. In the study overall: HLA-typed donors were the source of some 80 million unique TCRs, which an early data release held.

With respect to this clone: Antigen unknown.

PCR was performed using 60 Vbeta and 13 Jbeta primers. TCRdb's copy holds only in-frame clones and misses some; the assay was immunoSEQ multiplex PCR. This table has roughly 110,000 clones, 82% appearing once. Study observations and caveats: Reported performance of the classifier showed diagnosis of cytomegalovirus status with high specificity and sensitivity.

Germline assignment: CDR1 MDHEN and CDR2 SYDVKM. Trimming took 10 bases from V and 7 from J; bases not matched to a gene: 11. The CDR3 is 14 amino acids. The sample comprised PBMCs. The chain couples TRBV28 to TRBJ2-2; TRBD1 agrees at 8 bases. The source of this sequence is a man aged 45-60 years in good health and CMV-seronegative. CDR3 DNA: TGTGCCACCAATCCGGACAGGGTCCACGGGGAGCTGTTTTTT. This encodes CATNPDRVHGELFF.